The following is a TCR beta chain sequence with its context. Antigen: not known. V gave up 11 bases and J gave up 0 bases; unmatched junction bases: 16. Germline CDR1 is SNHLY and CDR2 is FYNNEI. The CDR3 has 18 amino acids. cDNA molecules carried unique molecular identifiers, and template switching added a universal primer site. TCRdb itself ran the 5' RACE reads through MiXCR, one entry per CDR3 protein. The sample includes 690,000 or so distinct CDR3 sequences, around 8.3% of them seen just once. This record comes from a study of identical twins. Every one of the donors was a healthy Caucasian. General observations from the study: Analyses of zero insertions could, in part, be confounded by invariant MAIT and iNKT cells.

The same data also contributed to another study, on yellow fever vaccine responses in identical twins. From that study: The T cell response to vaccination in identical twins was reportedly partly convergent and partly personalized.

The sequence was collected from a woman under 30 in good health. The chain links TRBV2 to TRBJ2-2, with 9 positions matching TRBD2. The specimen was PBMCs. CDR3 protein: CALSFVVAGDPNTGELFF. The CDR3 DNA reads TGTGCCCTCAGTTTTGTGGTAGCGGGGGATCCGAACACCGGGGAGCTGTTTTTT.